This T cell receptor (beta chain) is from a study of blood T cell repertoires in COVID-19. Study context: The analysed material was cDNA or gDNA that came from T cells, B-cell-depleted T cells, or PBMCs.

In the source study's methods: Amplification of reference gene primers provided the estimated nucleated cell counts. TCRdb keeps only in-frame clones here, not all; method: immunoSEQ multiplex PCR. The V and J calls and clone size come from that table; D and trimming were worked out from the DNA. This table has about 20,000 clones, 75% to 85% appearing once. The sequence was obtained from a man of 80 years or more with acute or convalescent COVID-19. The sample was peripheral blood.

The DNA of the CDR3 is TGCGCCAGCAGCTTGAGGGGGAATCAGCCCCAGCATTTT. Translated: CASSLRGNQPQHF. This rearrangement joins TRBV5-1 to TRBJ1-5, with TRBD1 as a possible D gene (6 bases). Between the trimmed V and J ends, which lost 1 base and 4 bases, there was a span of 6 bases. Germline V gene data show CDR1 as SGHRS and CDR2 as YFSETQ. This CDR3 has 13 amino acids.